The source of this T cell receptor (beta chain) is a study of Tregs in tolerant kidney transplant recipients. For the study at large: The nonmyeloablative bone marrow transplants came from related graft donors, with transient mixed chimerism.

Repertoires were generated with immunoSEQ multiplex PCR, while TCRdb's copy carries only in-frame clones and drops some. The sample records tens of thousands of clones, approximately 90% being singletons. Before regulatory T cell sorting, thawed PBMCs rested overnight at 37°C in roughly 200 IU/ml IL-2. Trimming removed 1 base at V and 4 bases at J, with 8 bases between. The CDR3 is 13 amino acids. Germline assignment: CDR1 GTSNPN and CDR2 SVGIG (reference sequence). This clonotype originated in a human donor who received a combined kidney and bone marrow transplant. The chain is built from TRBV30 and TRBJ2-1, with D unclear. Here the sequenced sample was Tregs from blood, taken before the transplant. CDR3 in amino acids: CAWSGLLYNEQFF. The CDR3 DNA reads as TGTGCCTGGAGTGGACTGCTGTACAATGAGCAGTTCTTC.